The sequence of this TCR beta chain was determined in a study of blood T cells in healthy people across ages. Study-level findings and limits: Estimated diversity across one million T cells was deemed an underestimate.

The study drew donors from healthy Caucasian individuals in Russia aged roughly 6 to 90. Whenever a sample was processed, at least 6 million PBMCs were isolated. Per the germline V gene, CDR1 is MNHEY and CDR2 is SVGAGI. The CDR3 sequence is 15 residues long. The junction had 8 bases not matched to a gene; V was cut back by 4 bases and J by 2 bases. Primed by a sample-barcoded 5' primer and a J-beta primer mix, a second PCR proceeded for about 6 to 11 cycles. TCRdb reanalysed the 5' RACE reads using MiXCR and keeps one entry per CDR3 protein. The table lists roughly 1.9 million distinct CDR3 sequences, roughly two fifths of them singletons. With respect to this clonotype: Its antigen remains unidentified.

Sequencing was performed on blood. V gene TRBV6-5 combines with J gene TRBJ2-7; TRBD1 agrees at 7 bases. The origin of this receptor is a human donor in good health. DNA for the CDR3: TGTGCCAGCAGTTTAGTCGGGACAGCCCCCTACGAGCAGTACTTC. This translates into CASSLVGTAPYEQYF.